This T cell receptor (beta chain) is from a study of blood T cells in healthy people across ages. Points from the study as a whole: Unsorted PBMC material precluded a definitive naive versus antigen-experienced comparison.

Trimming left V 3 bases short and J 1 base short, with 6 bases between. The CDR3 extends over 13 amino acids. As regards this clonotype: No antigen is known for it.

The authors ran a second PCR of about 7 to 12 cycles using a sample-barcoded 5' primer and a J-beta primer mix. Every molecule of cDNA carried a tag from a template-switch adaptor with 12 random nucleotides. TCRdb used MiXCR to reprocess the 5' RACE reads, holding one entry per CDR3 protein. Counted here are around 990,000 distinct CDR3 sequences, 35% to 45% occurring once; the ten biggest clones make up 10% to 15%. The chain is built from TRBV12-3 or TRBV12-4 and TRBJ2-5; D is undetermined. The sequence derives from a man aged 18 to 30 in good health. The sample was blood. This CDR3 is CASSLHGQETQYF. As DNA, the CDR3 is TGTGCCAGCAGTTTGCATGGCCAAGAGACCCAGTACTTC.